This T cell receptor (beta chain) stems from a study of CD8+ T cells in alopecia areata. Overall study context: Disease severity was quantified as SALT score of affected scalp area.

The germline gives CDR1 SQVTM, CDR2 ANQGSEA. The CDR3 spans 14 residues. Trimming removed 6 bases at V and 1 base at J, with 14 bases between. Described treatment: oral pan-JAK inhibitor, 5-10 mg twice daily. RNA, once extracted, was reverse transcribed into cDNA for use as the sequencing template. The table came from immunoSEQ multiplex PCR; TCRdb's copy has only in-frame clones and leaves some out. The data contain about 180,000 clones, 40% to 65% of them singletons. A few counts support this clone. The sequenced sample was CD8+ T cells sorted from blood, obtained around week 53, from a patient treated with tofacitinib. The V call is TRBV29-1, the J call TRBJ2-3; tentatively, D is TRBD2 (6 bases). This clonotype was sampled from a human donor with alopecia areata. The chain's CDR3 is CSVGTLWGTDTQYF. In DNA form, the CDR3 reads TGCAGCGTCGGGACTCTCTGGGGCACAGATACGCAGTATTTT.